This TCR beta chain was identified during a study of shared clonotypes between healthy human individuals. Study-level information: Every donor yielded three CD4 naive, three CD4 memory, two CD8 naive and one CD8 memory plate. Points from the study as a whole: Measured sharing among donors was expected to vary with sequencing depth.

Looked up from germline, CDR1 is SGHDT and CDR2 is YYEEEE. With 3 bases removed from V and 4 bases from J, the gap between germline ends came to 10 bases. The CDR3 runs 14 residues. The naive CD8 subset, CD45RO-negative cells positively selected for CCR7, excluded terminally differentiated effector memory CD45RA+ cells. The genomic DNA of each subset was split evenly across several immunoSEQ plates. Clones were sequenced by immunoSEQ multiplex PCR, and TCRdb holds only the in-frame ones, with some missing. The sample holds roughly 2.1 million clones; approximately 94% are singletons and the top ten take around 1.7%. Comment on this clone: Its antigen is unknown.

Sequenced material: naive CD8+ T cells from PBMCs. The chain couples TRBV5-6 to TRBJ2-2; either TRBD1 or TRBD2 may fit D (5 bases each). The sequence was obtained from a man aged 18 to 35 in good health. Some clones in this sample may be carry-over from other donors' samples. The CDR3 DNA reads TGTGCCAGCAGCTGGGGGACGGGCACCGGGGAGCTGTTTTTT. Amino acids: CASSWGTGTGELFF. The full variable domain, its missing parts supplied by reference TRBV5-6 and TRBJ2-2, is DAGVTQSPTHLIKTRGQQVTLRCSPKSGHDTVSWYQQALGQGPQFIFQYYEEEERQRGNFPDRFSGHQFPNYSSELNVNALLLGDSALYLCASSWGTGTGELFFGEGSRLTVL.